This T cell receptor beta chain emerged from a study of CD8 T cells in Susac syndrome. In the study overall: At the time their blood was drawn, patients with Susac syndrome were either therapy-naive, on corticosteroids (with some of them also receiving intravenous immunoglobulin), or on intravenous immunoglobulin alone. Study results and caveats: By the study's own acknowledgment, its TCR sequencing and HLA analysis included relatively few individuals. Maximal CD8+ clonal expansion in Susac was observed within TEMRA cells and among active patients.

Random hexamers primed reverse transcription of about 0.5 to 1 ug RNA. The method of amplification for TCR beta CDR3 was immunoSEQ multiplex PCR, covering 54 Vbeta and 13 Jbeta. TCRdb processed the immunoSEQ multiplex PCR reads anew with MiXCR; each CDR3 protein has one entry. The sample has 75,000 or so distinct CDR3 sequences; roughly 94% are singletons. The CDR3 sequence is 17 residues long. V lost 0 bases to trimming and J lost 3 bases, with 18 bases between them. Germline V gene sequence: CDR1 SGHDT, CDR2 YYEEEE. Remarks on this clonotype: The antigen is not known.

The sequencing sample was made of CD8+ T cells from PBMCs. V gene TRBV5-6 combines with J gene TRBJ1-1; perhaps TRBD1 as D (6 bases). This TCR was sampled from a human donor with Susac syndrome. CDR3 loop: CASSLAGAVYGYTEAFF. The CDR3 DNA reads TGTGCCAGCAGCTTGGCAGGGGCGGTTTATGGCTACACTGAAGCTTTCTTT.